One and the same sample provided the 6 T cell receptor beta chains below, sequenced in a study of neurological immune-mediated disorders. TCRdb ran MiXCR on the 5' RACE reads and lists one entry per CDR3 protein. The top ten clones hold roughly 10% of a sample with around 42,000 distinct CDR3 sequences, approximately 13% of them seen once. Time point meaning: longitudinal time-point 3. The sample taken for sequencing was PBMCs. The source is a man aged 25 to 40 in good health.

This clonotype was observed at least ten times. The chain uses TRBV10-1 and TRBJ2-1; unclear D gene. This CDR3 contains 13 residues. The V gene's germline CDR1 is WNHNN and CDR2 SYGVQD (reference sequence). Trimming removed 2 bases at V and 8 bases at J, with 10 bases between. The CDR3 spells CASSEDGSDEQFF. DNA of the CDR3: TGCGCCAGCAGTGAGGACGGGTCGGATGAGCAGTTCTTC.

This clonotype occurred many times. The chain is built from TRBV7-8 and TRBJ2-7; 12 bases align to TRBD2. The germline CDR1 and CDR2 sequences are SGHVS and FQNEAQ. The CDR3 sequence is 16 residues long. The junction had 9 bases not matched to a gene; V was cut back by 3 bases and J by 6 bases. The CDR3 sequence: CASSLLTSGRLSEQYF. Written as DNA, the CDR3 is TGTGCCAGCAGCTTGCTGACTAGCGGGAGACTCTCCGAGCAGTACTTC.

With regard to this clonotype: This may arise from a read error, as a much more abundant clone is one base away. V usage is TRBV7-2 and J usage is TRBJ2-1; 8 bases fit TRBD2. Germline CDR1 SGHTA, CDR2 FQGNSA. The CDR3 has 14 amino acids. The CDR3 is CASSFGGRYNEKFF. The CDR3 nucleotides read TGTGCCAGCAGCTTCGGCGGGAGGTACAATGAGAAGTTCTTC.

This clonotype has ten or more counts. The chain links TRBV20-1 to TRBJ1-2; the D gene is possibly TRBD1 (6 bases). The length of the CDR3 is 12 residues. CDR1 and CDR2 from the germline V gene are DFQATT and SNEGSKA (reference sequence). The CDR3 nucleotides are TGCTTACTCGACGGGGGGGCGAGTGGCTACACCTTC. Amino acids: CLLDGGASGYTF.

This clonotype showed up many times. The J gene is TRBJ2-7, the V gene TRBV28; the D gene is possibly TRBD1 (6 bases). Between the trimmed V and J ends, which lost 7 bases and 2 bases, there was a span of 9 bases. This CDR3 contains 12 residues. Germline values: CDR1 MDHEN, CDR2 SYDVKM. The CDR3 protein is CASTQGTYEQYF. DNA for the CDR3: TGTGCCAGCACCCAGGGGACCTACGAGCAGTACTTC.

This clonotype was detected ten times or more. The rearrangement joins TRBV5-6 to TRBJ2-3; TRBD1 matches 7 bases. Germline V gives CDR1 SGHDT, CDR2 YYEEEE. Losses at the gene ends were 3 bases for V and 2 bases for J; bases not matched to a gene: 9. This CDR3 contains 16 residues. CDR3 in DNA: TGTGCCAGCAGCTCCGACAGGGTTTATGCCACAGATACGCAGTATTTT. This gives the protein CASSSDRVYATDTQYF.